This entry lists 14 T cell receptor beta chains sequenced from one sample in a study of blood T cell repertoires in COVID-19. Produced via immunoSEQ multiplex PCR; TCRdb's table is partial and in-frame only. The sample shows about 120,000 clones, around 86% of them seen only once. Sequencing used peripheral blood. The receptors come from a woman between 70 and 85 years old with acute or convalescent COVID-19.

The rearrangement uses TRBV28 and TRBJ2-1, with D possibly being TRBD2 (7 bases). The germline CDR1 and CDR2 sequences are MDHEN and SYDVKM. The CDR3 totals 15 residues. V shed 9 bases and J shed 3 bases, with 18 bases lying between them. The chain's CDR3 is CASCPPGGLYNEQFF. The DNA of the CDR3 is TGTGCCAGTTGTCCCCCGGGGGGCCTCTACAATGAGCAGTTCTTC.

V gene TRBV30 combines with J gene TRBJ2-2; the D gene is possibly TRBD2 (7 bases). V lost 4 bases to trimming and J lost 5 bases, with 14 bases between them. This CDR3 has 14 residues. CDR1 GTSNPN and CDR2 SVGIG come from the germline V gene (reference sequence). The CDR3 region is CAWTGRGRTGELFF. CDR3 nucleotides: TGTGCCTGGACGGGGCGGGGGCGGACCGGGGAGCTGTTTTTT.

The chain recombines TRBV28 with TRBJ2-7, with 9 bases matching TRBD1. The V gene end was trimmed by 6 bases and the J gene end by 0 bases; junction bases not matched to a gene: 6. Germline CDR1 reads MDHEN; CDR2 reads SYDVKM. There are 15 residues in the CDR3. CDR3 residues: CASRLTGGLSYEQYF. CDR3 DNA sequence: TGTGCCAGCAGACTCACAGGGGGCCTCTCCTACGAGCAGTACTTC.

The chain recombines TRBV10-3 with TRBJ1-1; TRBD1 is a possible D gene (6 bases). This CDR3 contains 13 residues. The germline V gene encodes CDR1 ENHRY and CDR2 SYGVKD. With 6 bases removed from V and 3 bases from J, the gap between germline ends came to 11 bases. The CDR3 spells CAISETGDTEAFF. The CDR3 nucleotides read TGTGCCATCAGCGAGACAGGTGACACTGAAGCTTTCTTT.

This clone was picked up one time. This chain joins TRBV5-1 and TRBJ1-4, with 8 nucleotides matching TRBD1. This CDR3 is 15 amino acids long. V lost 3 bases and J lost 6; bases outside the gene matches: 7. Germline loops: CDR1 SGHRS, CDR2 YFSETQ. The CDR3 loop is CASSYATTGDEKLFF. CDR3 DNA sequence: TGCGCCAGCAGCTACGCCACGACAGGGGATGAAAAACTGTTTTTT. Full variable domain (remainder filled in from reference TRBV5-1 and TRBJ1-4): KAGVTQTPRYLIKTRGQQVTLSCSPISGHRSVSWYQQTPGQGLQFLFEYFSETQRNKGNFPGRFSGRQFSNSRSEMNVSTLELGDSALYLCASSYATTGDEKLFFGSGTQLSVL.

The rearrangement joins TRBV5-1 to TRBJ2-5; 8 bases match TRBD1. CDR1 and CDR2 (germline): SGHRS, YFSETQ. The CDR3 has 15 residues. The trim removed 6 bases at V and 2 bases at J, leaving 9 bases unmatched. The CDR3 sequence is CASTPGGTGQETQYF. CDR3 nucleotides: TGCGCCAGCACCCCCGGAGGGACAGGACAAGAGACCCAGTACTTC.

This chain uses TRBV7-3 with TRBJ2-7; 7 bases fit TRBD1. CDR3 length: 14 residues. Per germline, CDR1 SGHTA and CDR2 FQGTGA. V lost 5 bases to trimming and J lost 1 base; unmatched junction nucleotides: 5. The chain's CDR3 is CASSETGSSYEQYF. The DNA of the CDR3 is TGTGCCAGCAGCGAGACAGGGTCGTCCTACGAGCAGTACTTC.

The genes are TRBV9 and TRBJ2-3; 8 bases agree with TRBD2. CDR3 length: 16 amino acids. CDR1 and CDR2 (germline): SGDLS, YYNGEE. V shed 0 bases and J 0 bases; nucleotides not matched to a gene: 3. The CDR3 DNA reads as TGTGCCAGCAGCGTAGTCACGGGGGGGAGCACAGATACGCAGTATTTT. The encoded protein is CASSVVTGGSTDTQYF.

CDR3 residues: CASSQPYRGNEAFF. CDR3 bases: TGTGCCAGCAGCCAACCCTACAGGGGAAATGAAGCTTTCTTT. This chain joins TRBV3-1 (or the pseudogene TRBV3-2) and TRBJ1-1; TRBD1 matches 7 bases. Trimming took 2 bases from V and 7 from J; bases not matched to a gene: 7. Germline values: CDR1 LGHDT, CDR2 YNNKEL (reference sequence). The CDR3 loop spans 14 amino acids.

The V and J genes are TRBV6-1 and TRBJ1-5; D might be TRBD1 (6 bases). CDR3 length: 18 amino acids. Germline V gene data show CDR1 as MNHNS and CDR2 as SASEGT. Trimming took off 2 bases at V and 1 base at J, with 18 bases between the two ends. In nucleotides, the CDR3 is TGTGCCAGCAGTGAATTTGCGGTCGGGGGGGCGAGCAATCAGCCCCAGCATTTT. Its translation is CASSEFAVGGASNQPQHF.

V usage is TRBV7-9 and J usage is TRBJ1-1; 7 nucleotides align to TRBD1. CDR3 size: 13 residues. J gave up 6 bases and V 5 bases, and 6 bases lay outside the gene matches. The germline V gene encodes CDR1 SEHNR and CDR2 FQNEAQ (reference sequence). CDR3 protein: CASSLHRGPEAFF. The CDR3, as DNA: TGTGCCAGCAGCCTTCACAGGGGTCCTGAAGCTTTCTTT.

The gene calls are TRBV10-1 and TRBJ2-7; a weak D match, TRBD2 (6 bases). V lost 2 bases to trimming and J lost 6 bases, with 14 bases between them. The CDR3 runs to 14 residues. Germline V lookup: CDR1 WNHNN, CDR2 SYGVQD (reference sequence). This chain's CDR3 is CASSEPGLGPEQYF. The CDR3 DNA is TGCGCCAGCAGTGAGCCGGGACTGGGGCCCGAGCAGTACTTC.

The V and J genes are TRBV5-4 and TRBJ2-3, with 9 bases identical to TRBD2. The germline CDR1 and CDR2 sequences are SGHNT and YYREEE (reference sequence). This CDR3 has 15 amino acids. Unmatched junction bases numbered 7, after V lost 2 bases and J lost 6 bases. The chain's CDR3 is CASSLSAGGGDTQYF. CDR3 DNA sequence: TGTGCCAGCAGCTTATCAGCGGGGGGTGGGGATACGCAGTATTTT.

V gene TRBV28 combines with J gene TRBJ1-2, with D perhaps TRBD1 (6 bases). Deletions cut 3 bases from V and 4 bases from J, with 15 bases between. The CDR3 consists of 15 residues. Germline V gene lookup returns CDR1 MDHEN and CDR2 SYDVKM. For the CDR3, the DNA is TGTGCCAGCAGTTTTTTACAGGGTTCCGGCTATGGCTACACCTTC. This sequence encodes CASSFLQGSGYGYTF.